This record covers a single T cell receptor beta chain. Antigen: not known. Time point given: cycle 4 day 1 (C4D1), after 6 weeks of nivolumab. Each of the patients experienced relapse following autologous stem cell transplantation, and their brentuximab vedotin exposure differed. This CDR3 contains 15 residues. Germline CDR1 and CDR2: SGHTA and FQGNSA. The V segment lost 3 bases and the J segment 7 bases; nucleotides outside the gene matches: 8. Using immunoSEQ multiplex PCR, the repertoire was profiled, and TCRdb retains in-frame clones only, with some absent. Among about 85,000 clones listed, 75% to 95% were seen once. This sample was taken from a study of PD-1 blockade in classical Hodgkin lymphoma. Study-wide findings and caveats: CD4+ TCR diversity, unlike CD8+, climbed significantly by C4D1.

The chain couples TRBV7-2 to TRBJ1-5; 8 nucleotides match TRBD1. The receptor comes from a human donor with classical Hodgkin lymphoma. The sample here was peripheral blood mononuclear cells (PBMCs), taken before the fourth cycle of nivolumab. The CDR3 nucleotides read TGTGCCAGCAGCTTGGCGACAGGGGCCGGCCAGCCCCAGCATTTT. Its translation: CASSLATGAGQPQHF.